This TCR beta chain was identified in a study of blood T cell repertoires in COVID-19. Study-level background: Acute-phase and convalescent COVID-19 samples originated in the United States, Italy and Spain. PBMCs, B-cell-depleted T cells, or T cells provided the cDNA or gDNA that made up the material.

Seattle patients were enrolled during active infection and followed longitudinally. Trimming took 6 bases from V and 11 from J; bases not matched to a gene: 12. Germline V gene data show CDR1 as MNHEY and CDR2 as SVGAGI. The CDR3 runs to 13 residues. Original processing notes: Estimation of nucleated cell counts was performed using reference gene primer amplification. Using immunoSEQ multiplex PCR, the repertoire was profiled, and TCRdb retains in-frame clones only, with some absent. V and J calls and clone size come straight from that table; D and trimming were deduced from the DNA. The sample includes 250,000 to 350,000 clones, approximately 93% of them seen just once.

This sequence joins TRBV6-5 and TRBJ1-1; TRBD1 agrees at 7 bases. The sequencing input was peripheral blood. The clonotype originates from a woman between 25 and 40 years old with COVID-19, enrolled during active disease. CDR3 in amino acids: CASSLGQVLWAFF. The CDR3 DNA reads TGTGCCAGCAGCCTCGGACAGGTACTCTGGGCTTTCTTT.